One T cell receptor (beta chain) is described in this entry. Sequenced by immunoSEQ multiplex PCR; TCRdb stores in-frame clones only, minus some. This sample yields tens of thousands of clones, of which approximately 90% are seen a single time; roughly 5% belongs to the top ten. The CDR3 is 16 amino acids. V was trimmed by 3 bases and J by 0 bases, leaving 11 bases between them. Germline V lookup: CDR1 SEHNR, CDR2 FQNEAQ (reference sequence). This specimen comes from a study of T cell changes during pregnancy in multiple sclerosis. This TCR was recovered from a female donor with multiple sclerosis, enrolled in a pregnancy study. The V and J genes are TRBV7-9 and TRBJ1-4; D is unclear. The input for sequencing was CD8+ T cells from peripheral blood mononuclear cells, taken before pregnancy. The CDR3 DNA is TGTGCCAGCAGCTTCGCCGCGGGGTCAACTAATGAAAAACTGTTTTTT. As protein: CASSFAAGSTNEKLFF.